This is a list of T cell receptor beta chains from one sample in a study of cytomegalovirus exposure and HLA in healthy donors. TCRdb keeps only in-frame clones here, not all; method: immunoSEQ multiplex PCR. The sample holds over 200,000 clones; over 65% are singletons and the top ten take 4.5% to 7%. The sequenced sample was PBMCs. The receptors stem from a woman aged 18 to 35 in good health and CMV-seronegative. The CDR3 runs from the conserved cysteine through the conserved F or W. D genes are given only for firm matches. Not all rows give a size; the values are once, few, many and, for expanded clones, a class.

d_gene	abundance	v_gene	j_gene	CDR3nt	CDR3aa
NA	NA	TRBV7-2	TRBJ2-2	TGTGCCAGCAGCTTAGGAGCTACCGGGGAGCTGTTTTTT	CASSLGATGELFF
TRBD1	NA	TRBV27	TRBJ2-7	TGTGCCAGCAGCCGCATCCGGGACAGGGCCTCCGAGCAGTACTTC	CASSRIRDRASEQYF
TRBD2	once	TRBV7-2	TRBJ2-7	TGTGCCAGCAGCTCGTCCCTCCTAGCGGGAGCCCACGAGCAGTACTTC	CASSSSLLAGAHEQYF
TRBD1	NA	TRBV6-1	TRBJ1-2	TGTGCCAGCAGTCCTCCGACAGGGGGTGCCTATGGCTACACCTTC	CASSPPTGGAYGYTF
NA	NA	TRBV27	TRBJ1-1	TGTGCCAGCAGTTACGGCCGACTCACTGAAGCTTTCTTT	CASSYGRLTEAFF
NA	NA	TRBV11-2	TRBJ2-5	TGTGCCAGCAGAAATCTGGGAGAGACCCAGTACTTC	CASRNLGETQYF
NA	few	TRBV5-6	TRBJ1-1	TGTGCCAGCAGCCGACAGGTGGGTGAAGCTTTCTTT	CASSRQVGEAFF
NA	NA	TRBV5-4	TRBJ1-2	TGTGCCAGCAGCTTGGCGGTTTCGTATGGCTACACCTTC	CASSLAVSYGYTF
NA	NA	TRBV7-9	TRBJ2-3	TGTGCCAGCAGCTTAGGCACTGGGGCAGATACGCAGTATTTT	CASSLGTGADTQYF
NA	NA	TRBV10-2	TRBJ1-5	TGCGCCAGCAGTGTGAACACCAATCAGCCCCAGCATTTT	CASSVNTNQPQHF
NA	NA	TRBV9	TRBJ1-2	TGTGCCAGCAGCGTAGGAGGGAGAGCTAACTATGGCTACACCTTC	CASSVGGRANYGYTF
TRBD2	NA	TRBV5-1	TRBJ2-5	TGCGCCAGCCAGGCTAATAGCGGGAGGGTCGAGACCCAGTACTTC	CASQANSGRVETQYF
NA	NA	TRBV2	TRBJ1-1	TGTGCCAGCAGTGAAGTTTCAGGGTTTGAAGCTTTCTTT	CASSEVSGFEAFF
NA	NA	TRBV7-8	TRBJ1-1	TGTGCCAGCAGCTTGGGACTGACATCGAACACTGAAGCTTTCTTT	CASSLGLTSNTEAFF
NA	NA	TRBV6-6	TRBJ1-5	TGTGCCAGCAGTTTTTTCGGCAGGGGTCCCCAGCCCCAGCATTTT	CASSFFGRGPQPQHF
NA	NA	TRBV7-6	TRBJ1-1	TGTGCCAGCAGCGTGGATGGTACTGAAGCTTTCTTT	CASSVDGTEAFF
NA	NA	TRBV11-2	TRBJ2-3	TGTGCCAGCAGCTTACGAACGGGGGCCCCCAACACAGATACGCAGTATTTT	CASSLRTGAPNTDTQYF
NA	NA	TRBV7-3	TRBJ2-7	TGTGCCAGCAGCTTGTCCCCCGCGAGCTCCTACGAGCAGTACTTC	CASSLSPASSYEQYF
NA	NA	TRBV4-1	TRBJ2-3	TGCGCCAGCAGCCAAGAGGGTGGCAGCACAGATACGCAGTATTTT	CASSQEGGSTDTQYF
NA	NA	TRBV7-9	TRBJ1-2	TGTGCCAGCAGTCCTGGGGCCGGCCAGGGGGGCTACACCTTC	CASSPGAGQGGYTF
TRBD2	NA	TRBV27	TRBJ2-1	TGTGCCAGCGGATGGACTAGCGGCTACAATGAGCAGTTCTTC	CASGWTSGYNEQFF
TRBD1	NA	TRBV28	TRBJ2-7	TGTGCCAGCAGTTTGCGACAGGGCCAGCAGTACTTC	CASSLRQGQQYF
NA	few	TRBV19	TRBJ1-2	TGTGCCAGTAGTCCCGAGCAGGGCCGAGGCTACACCTTC	CASSPEQGRGYTF
TRBD1	NA	TRBV7-2	TRBJ2-1	TGTGCCAGCAGTCTGGACAGGGCGTCCTACAATGAGCAGTTCTTC	CASSLDRASYNEQFF
TRBD2	NA	TRBV2	TRBJ2-1	TGTGCCAGCAGTGATTTACTAGCGGGAGGTTCCAATGAGCAGTTCTTC	CASSDLLAGGSNEQFF
NA	NA	TRBV27	TRBJ2-7	TGTGCCAGCAGTTTATCGAGTCCTAGCTTCAGCTCCTACGAGCAGTACTTC	CASSLSSPSFSSYEQYF
NA	NA	TRBV5-1	TRBJ2-3	TGCGCCAGCAGCTTGGGGTACCCTAGCACAGATACGCAGTATTTT	CASSLGYPSTDTQYF
TRBD1	few	TRBV2	TRBJ1-4	TGTGCCGTAACGGGACAGGGACTTGAAAAACTGTTTTTT	CAVTGQGLEKLFF
NA	NA	TRBV28	TRBJ2-2	TGTGCCAGCAGAGATGGCGTTTTGACCGGGGAGCTGTTTTTT	CASRDGVLTGELFF
NA	NA	TRBV30	TRBJ2-7	TGTGCCTGGACCGAGGGGAATGAGCAGTACTTC	CAWTEGNEQYF
NA	NA	TRBV11-3	TRBJ2-1	TGTGCCAGCAGCCCAGTTCGGGGAAACAATGAGCAGTTCTTC	CASSPVRGNNEQFF
NA	NA	TRBV5-1	TRBJ2-7	TGCGCCAGCATTAGTAACGAGCAGTACTTC	CASISNEQYF
NA	once	TRBV10-3	TRBJ1-1	TGTGCCATCCGAAGGGGGATGGACGGAAACACTGAAGCTTTCTTT	CAIRRGMDGNTEAFF
NA	NA	TRBV10-3	TRBJ1-5	TGTGCCATCAGTGAAGCGGGGAGCAATCAGCCCCAGCATTTT	CAISEAGSNQPQHF
TRBD1	NA	TRBV27	TRBJ1-4	TGTGCCAGCAGTTTCGACAGGGGCTCAACTAATGAAAAACTGTTTTTT	CASSFDRGSTNEKLFF
NA	NA	TRBV7-3	TRBJ1-1	TGTGCCAGCAGCTTGGAACAGGGAAGCACTGAAGCTTTCTTT	CASSLEQGSTEAFF